What follows is one TCR beta chain and its context. The antigen remains undetermined. The data were taken from a study of molecular identifiers for immune sequencing clone quantification. Study-level results: Clones above 20 RNA copies held over 97% of effector molecules, under 1% in naive cells.

Listed TCR primers, together with previously described methods, were used for the bulk TCR libraries. MiXCR was run by TCRdb on the PCR reads, yielding one entry per CDR3 protein. Of approximately 680,000 distinct CDR3 sequences listed, about 25% were seen once; the top ten hold around 0.78%. The sequenced sample consisted of naive CD8+ T cells from blood, with Jurkat cell RNA spiked in. Indicated subset: FACS-sorted CD8+CD4-CCR7+CD45RA+ naive T cells. The sequence came from a human donor in good health. Some libraries in this study had Jurkat cell RNA spiked in.

For the CDR3, the DNA is TGCAGTGCTAGAGCTGCCATTTTGAACACCGGGGAGCTGTTTTTT. Residues: CSARAAILNTGELFF. The chain joins TRBV20-1 to TRBJ2-2; D is ambiguous. Per germline, CDR1 DFQATT and CDR2 SNEGSKA (reference sequence). The CDR3 loop spans 15 amino acids. V was pared by 1 base and J by 1 base, with 10 bases between.